Listed below are T cell receptor beta chains from one sample, sequenced in a study of T cells in localized non-small cell lung cancer. Profiling relied on immunoSEQ multiplex PCR, and the TCRdb table lists in-frame clones only, not all of them. The sample shows around 90,000 clones, around 81% of them seen only once. Source: PBMCs, taken before any cancer treatment. The source of these receptors is a man between 40 and 70 years old with stage II squamous cell lung carcinoma. Each CDR3 is given with its conserved first and last residue. D genes are given only for firm matches. The size of a clone is reported for some rows only, either as once, few or many, or as a class for expanded clones.

>TRBV4-3|TRBD2|TRBJ2-4|-
CASSQGLAGGDIQYF
TGCGCCAGCAGCCAAGGGCTAGCGGGGGGAGACATTCAGTACTTC
>TRBV28|-|TRBJ2-2|-
CASSLRLNTGELFF
TGTGCCAGCAGTTTACGGTTGAACACCGGGGAGCTGTTTTTT
>TRBV6-6|-|TRBJ2-2|-
CASSYYQGFWTGELFF
TGTGCCAGCAGTTACTATCAGGGGTTCTGGACCGGGGAGCTGTTTTTT
>TRBV5-1|-|TRBJ1-1|-
CASSLARADTEAFF
TGCGCCAGCAGCTTGGCTAGGGCTGACACTGAAGCTTTCTTT
>TRBV7-2|TRBD1|TRBJ2-7|-
CASSIGQGVTEQYF
TGTGCCAGCAGCATAGGACAGGGGGTAACGGAGCAGTACTTC
>TRBV7-2|TRBD2|TRBJ2-3|-
CASSSSGSNIDTQYF
TGTGCCAGCAGCTCTAGCGGGAGCAATATAGATACGCAGTATTTT
>TRBV5-4|-|TRBJ1-4|-
CASSLDGFNEKLFF
TGTGCCAGCAGCTTGGACGGGTTTAATGAAAAACTGTTTTTT
>TRBV5-4|TRBD2|TRBJ2-2|-
CASSETSGRSGELFF
TGTGCCAGCAGCGAGACTAGCGGGAGGTCCGGGGAGCTGTTTTTT
>TRBV5-6|-|TRBJ1-5|few
CASSLEAYSNQPQHF
TGTGCCAGCAGCTTGGAAGCGTATAGCAATCAGCCCCAGCATTTT
>TRBV5-1|-|TRBJ1-5|-
CASSPLGVSQPQHF
TGCGCCAGCAGCCCCTTAGGGGTAAGTCAGCCCCAGCATTTT
>TRBV5-1|TRBD2|TRBJ2-5|once
CASSLAAAGGPQETQYF
TGCGCCAGCAGCTTGGCCGCAGCGGGGGGCCCACAAGAGACCCAGTACTTC
>TRBV5-6|-|TRBJ1-2|-
CASSLLGADYGYTF
TGTGCCAGCAGCTTGTTGGGGGCCGACTATGGCTACACCTTC
>TRBV12-5|TRBD1|TRBJ1-2|-
CASGLSTTGPTF
TGTGCTAGTGGTTTGTCCACGACAGGGCCCACCTTC
>TRBV5-8|TRBD2|TRBJ2-4|-
CASSPGLAGGWAKNIQYF
TGTGCCAGCAGCCCGGGACTAGCGGGAGGGTGGGCCAAAAACATTCAGTACTTC
>TRBV30|-|TRBJ1-5|-
CAWRGPGNQPQHF
TGTGCCTGGAGGGGACCTGGCAATCAGCCCCAGCATTTT
>TRBV5-1|-|TRBJ2-7|-
CASSLRAPTKGDEQYF
TGCGCCAGCAGCTTGCGGGCGCCGACGAAGGGGGACGAGCAGTACTTC
>TRBV30|-|TRBJ2-7|-
CAWSLPGAPRDEQYF
TGTGCCTGGAGCTTACCGGGCGCCCCAAGGGACGAGCAGTACTTC
>TRBV5-8|-|TRBJ2-5|-
CASSLGVGQETQYF
TGTGCCAGCAGCTTGGGCGTCGGCCAAGAGACCCAGTACTTC
>TRBV7-2|-|TRBJ2-5|few
CASSLSPLQGPQETQYF
TGTGCCAGCAGCTTAAGTCCCTTACAGGGACCGCAAGAGACCCAGTACTTC
>TRBV5-5|-|TRBJ2-7|-
CASSTQHLPIYEQYF
TGTGCCAGCAGCACCCAGCACCTACCCATCTACGAGCAGTACTTC
>TRBV19|-|TRBJ2-7|-
CASSQGSTWGLYEQYF
TGTGCCAGTAGTCAGGGCAGCACATGGGGATTGTACGAGCAGTACTTC
>TRBV9|-|TRBJ2-5|-
CASSAGRVPQETQYF
TGTGCCAGCAGCGCCGGCCGCGTACCGCAAGAGACCCAGTACTTC
>TRBV5-1|TRBD1|TRBJ1-6|few
CASSLDDRGNSPLHF
TGCGCCAGCAGCTTGGATGACAGGGGGAATTCACCCCTCCACTTT
>TRBV28|-|TRBJ1-3|once
CASSSNTGSGNTIYF
TGTGCCAGCAGTTCGAACACAGGCTCTGGAAACACCATATATTTT
>TRBV11-2|-|TRBJ2-7|-
CASSLERQSTGQYF
TGTGCCAGCAGCTTAGAACGGCAGTCCACAGGGCAGTACTTC
>TRBV28|-|TRBJ2-7|-
CASSLTSYEQYF
TGTGCCAGCAGTTTAACTAGCTACGAGCAGTACTTC
>TRBV19|-|TRBJ1-1|-
CASSIGLTGPPTTFF
TGTGCCAGTAGTATTGGCCTGACAGGACCCCCTACGACTTTCTTT
>TRBV11-2|-|TRBJ2-5|-
CASSFRETQYF
TGTGCCAGCAGCTTTCGAGAGACCCAGTACTTC
>TRBV30|TRBD1|TRBJ2-7|-
CAWSRQGNEQYF
TGTGCCTGGAGTAGACAGGGCAACGAGCAGTACTTC
>TRBV5-8|TRBD1|TRBJ2-7|-
CASSLGQGQTEQYF
TGTGCCAGCAGCTTAGGACAGGGCCAAACCGAGCAGTACTTC
>TRBV11-3|TRBD2|TRBJ2-1|few
CASSSETSGTYNEQFF
TGTGCCAGCAGCTCCGAAACTAGCGGGACCTACAATGAGCAGTTCTTC
>TRBV2|-|TRBJ2-2|-
CASSERLTNTGELFF
TGTGCCAGCAGTGAACGGCTGACGAACACCGGGGAGCTGTTTTTT
>TRBV5-1|-|TRBJ1-1|-
CASRGGDTEAFF
TGCGCCTCCCGGGGGGGGGACACTGAAGCTTTCTTT
>TRBV6-1|-|TRBJ2-3|-
CASSEGSIAAGTDTQYF
TGTGCCAGCAGTGAAGGGTCTATAGCGGCAGGCACAGATACGCAGTATTTT
>TRBV30|-|TRBJ2-2|-
CAWAQAAWTGELFF
TGTGCCTGGGCTCAGGCAGCGTGGACCGGGGAGCTGTTTTTT
>TRBV29-1|TRBD2|TRBJ2-1|-
CSVARLAGVNEQFF
TGCAGCGTTGCAAGGCTAGCGGGAGTCAATGAGCAGTTCTTC
>TRBV7-9|TRBD1|TRBJ2-3|-
CASSEGTGLTDTQYF
TGTGCCAGCAGCGAGGGGACAGGTCTGACAGATACGCAGTATTTT
>TRBV18|TRBD2|TRBJ2-7|few
CASSFSGGYEQYF
TGTGCCAGCTCTTTTTCGGGAGGATACGAGCAGTACTTC
>TRBV14|TRBD2|TRBJ2-7|-
CASSWTSGGIYEQYF
TGTGCCAGCAGCTGGACTAGCGGGGGAATCTACGAGCAGTACTTC
>TRBV9|TRBD2|TRBJ2-1|-
CASSVEWEGTPQFF
TGTGCCAGCAGCGTAGAGTGGGAGGGGACGCCACAGTTCTTC
>TRBV25-1|-|TRBJ2-7|-
CASSLDGSYEQYF
TGTGCCAGCAGTTTGGACGGATCCTACGAGCAGTACTTC
>TRBV9|TRBD2|TRBJ2-1|-
CASSPRGSGSTYNEQFF
TGTGCCAGCAGCCCTAGAGGTAGCGGGAGCACCTACAATGAGCAGTTCTTC
>TRBV28|-|TRBJ2-7|once
CASSLSPYYEQYF
TGTGCCAGCAGTTTATCCCCTTACTACGAGCAGTACTTC
>TRBV6-7|TRBD1|TRBJ1-5|-
CASRRYRDRGNQPQHF
TGTGCCAGCAGACGGTATAGGGACAGGGGCAATCAGCCCCAGCATTTT
>TRBV19|TRBD1|TRBJ2-7|-
CASSPDRDPYEQYF
TGTGCCAGTAGTCCCGACAGGGATCCCTACGAGCAGTACTTC
>TRBV10-3|TRBD2|TRBJ2-3|-
CAISLAGLTDTQYF
TGTGCCATCAGTTTAGCGGGACTCACAGATACGCAGTATTTT
>TRBV4-2|TRBD1|TRBJ1-5|once
CASSLGTVSNQPQHF
TGTGCCAGCAGCCTCGGGACAGTCAGCAATCAGCCCCAGCATTTT
>TRBV5-5|-|TRBJ2-4|-
CASSLGGSKNIQYF
TGTGCCAGCAGCTTAGGAGGGAGTAAAAACATTCAGTACTTC
>TRBV6-6|-|TRBJ1-6|-
CASSSGRIPGSPLHF
TGTGCCAGCAGTTCGGGAAGGATCCCTGGTTCACCCCTCCACTTT
>TRBV7-2|TRBD2|TRBJ2-1|-
CASSATASGGGEQFF
TGTGCCAGCAGCGCCACGGCTAGCGGGGGAGGTGAGCAGTTCTTC
>TRBV28|-|TRBJ2-7|-
CASSFGGSFYEQYF
TGTGCCAGCAGTTTTGGGGGATCCTTCTACGAGCAGTACTTC
>TRBV7-2|-|TRBJ1-2|-
CATSEGGHNYGYTF
TGTGCCACCTCTGAGGGGGGGCACAACTATGGCTACACCTTC